Listed below are T cell receptor beta chains from one sample, sequenced in a study of cytomegalovirus exposure and HLA in healthy donors. Data came from immunoSEQ multiplex PCR; TCRdb stores just in-frame clones and leaves some out. The sample lists 200,000 to 300,000 clones, about 77% seen once, with 0.47% in the top ten. The specimen was PBMCs. Receptor source: a boy between 10 and 17 years old in good health and CMV-seronegative. The CDR3 runs from the conserved cysteine through the conserved F or W. The D gene is left open where the match is weak. Size is stated for part of the rows, as once, few or many counts, or as a class when the clone is expanded.

j_gene,d_gene,abundance,v_gene,CDR3nt,CDR3aa
TRBJ2-7,TRBD2,NA,TRBV19,TGTGCCAGTAGTAAAGCTAGCGGCTACGAGCAGTACTTC,CASSKASGYEQYF
TRBJ1-2,TRBD1,NA,TRBV27,TGTGCCAGCAGGACAGGGCCCGCTTATGGCTACACCTTC,CASRTGPAYGYTF
TRBJ2-7,NA,NA,TRBV7-9,TGTGCCAGCAGCTGGGCAACCTACGAGCAGTACTTC,CASSWATYEQYF
TRBJ2-5,NA,NA,TRBV25-1,TGTGCCAGCAGTGAAAACGGAGAGACCCAGTACTTC,CASSENGETQYF
TRBJ2-2,TRBD1,NA,TRBV2,TGTGCCAGCAGTTCCGGGACAGGGGTCACCGGGGAGCTGTTTTTT,CASSSGTGVTGELFF
TRBJ1-4,NA,NA,TRBV5-8,TGTGCCAGCAGCTTGTCGCCAGGGTCTGGAAAACTGTTTTTT,CASSLSPGSGKLFF
TRBJ2-7,TRBD2,NA,TRBV4-2,TGTGCCAGCAGCCAAGAGGTGGTAGCGGGGACCTACGAGCAGTACTTC,CASSQEVVAGTYEQYF
TRBJ2-3,TRBD2,NA,TRBV6-1,TGTGCAGCCTCACGGGCTAGCGGGATCGCAGATACGCAGTATTTT,CAASRASGIADTQYF
TRBJ1-1,NA,NA,TRBV9,TGTGCCAGCAGCGAAGAACAGGGTGGCGGCACTGAAGCTTTCTTT,CASSEEQGGGTEAFF
TRBJ2-3,TRBD2,NA,TRBV30,TGTGCCTGGAGTGAGCGGGGAAGTCGCCTGGGTCCGCAGTATTTT,CAWSERGSRLGPQYF
TRBJ2-1,TRBD1,NA,TRBV4-2,TGTGCCAGCAGCCAAGATAGGACAGGGGACAATGAGCAGTTCTTC,CASSQDRTGDNEQFF
TRBJ2-3,TRBD1,NA,TRBV7-6,TGTGCCAGCAGCCCCCCAAACAGGGGTATCGCAGATACGCAGTATTTT,CASSPPNRGIADTQYF
TRBJ1-1,NA,NA,TRBV6-1,TGTGCCAGCAGGGAACAGGGCGAAACTGAAGCTTTCTTT,CASREQGETEAFF
TRBJ1-4,TRBD1,NA,TRBV6-1,TGTGCCAGCAGTGAACGAGCAGGGGGCGCAGAACTGTTTTTT,CASSERAGGAELFF
TRBJ1-6,NA,NA,TRBV10-2,TGCGCCAGCAGTGAACAGGGCGGTTCACCCCTCCACTTT,CASSEQGGSPLHF
TRBJ2-5,TRBD2,NA,TRBV5-1,TGCGCCAGCAGCCCCTTGACTAGCGGGAGTGAGACCCAGTACTTC,CASSPLTSGSETQYF
TRBJ1-2,TRBD1,NA,TRBV4-1,TGCGCCAGCAGCCCCAGCGGGACAGGAAACTATGGCTACACCTTC,CASSPSGTGNYGYTF
TRBJ2-2,NA,few,TRBV12-2,TGTGCAAGTCGCTTAGCGCGGAGCCCCGGGGAGCTGTTTTTT,CASRLARSPGELFF
TRBJ1-2,TRBD1,few,TRBV10-3,TGTGCCATCGGCTCCCCGGCCCTGGGACAGGGATCACACTATGGCTACACCTTC,CAIGSPALGQGSHYGYTF
TRBJ1-5,NA,NA,TRBV6-6,TGTGCCAGCAGTTCGATAAGGGGTACGAGCAATCAGCCCCAGCATTTT,CASSSIRGTSNQPQHF
TRBJ2-1,TRBD2,NA,TRBV5-4,TGTGCCAGCAGCTCCGGGACTAGCGGACCCCTGGGGCAGTTCTTC,CASSSGTSGPLGQFF
TRBJ1-5,TRBD1,few,TRBV6-5,TGTGCCAGCGGACAGGGATATAGCAATCAGCCCCAGCATTTT,CASGQGYSNQPQHF
TRBJ2-2,TRBD2,NA,TRBV6-5,TGTGCCAGCAGTGGACTAGCGGGGGACACCGGGGAGCTGTTTTTT,CASSGLAGDTGELFF
TRBJ2-7,NA,NA,TRBV2,TGTGCCAGCAGTGATCCTAGCGCTGCCTACGAGCAGTACTTC,CASSDPSAAYEQYF
TRBJ2-7,NA,NA,TRBV11-3,TGTGCCAGCAGCTTACTCCAACGGGACTTTCTCTCCTACGAGCAGTACTTC,CASSLLQRDFLSYEQYF
TRBJ2-7,NA,NA,TRBV27,TGTGCCAGCAGTTTAGGGCCAGGGCGGGAGCAGTACTTC,CASSLGPGREQYF
TRBJ2-5,TRBD1,NA,TRBV19,TGTGCCAGTAGTAGGGACAGACAAGAGACCCAGTACTTC,CASSRDRQETQYF
TRBJ1-1,TRBD1,NA,TRBV6-5,TGTGCCAGCACCCCGTCGAGGGGGCCCGAAGCTTTCTTT,CASTPSRGPEAFF
TRBJ2-1,TRBD2,NA,TRBV25-1,TGTGCCGCTAAGGGCCGGCGGGAGGGCAGGAATGAGCAGTTCTTC,CAAKGRREGRNEQFF
TRBJ2-3,NA,NA,TRBV27,TGTGCCAGCAGTTTATACCCGGGTTCGCCAGATACGCAGTATTTT,CASSLYPGSPDTQYF
TRBJ2-3,TRBD1,NA,TRBV5-6,TGTGCCAGCAGTAAGGACAGGGGGAACACAGATACGCAGTATTTT,CASSKDRGNTDTQYF
TRBJ1-6,NA,NA,TRBV11-1,TGTGCCAGCAGCTCCCAGGGTGCGGCATATAATTCACCCCTCCACTTT,CASSSQGAAYNSPLHF
TRBJ2-3,NA,NA,TRBV5-1,TGCGCCAGCAGCTCTGGGACAACCGGAGATACGCAGTATTTT,CASSSGTTGDTQYF
TRBJ1-2,NA,NA,TRBV5-1,TGCGCCAGCAGCTTGGGCGTAGGGGGACTAAACTATGGCTACACCTTC,CASSLGVGGLNYGYTF
TRBJ1-2,NA,NA,TRBV19,TGTGCCAGTAGTAAGTTCCAGGTAGTGGATGGCTACACCTTC,CASSKFQVVDGYTF
TRBJ1-3,NA,NA,TRBV7-2,TGTGCCAGCAGCTTAGTTGGGGAGTCTGGAAACACCATATATTTT,CASSLVGESGNTIYF
TRBJ1-5,TRBD1,NA,TRBV19,TGTGCCAGTAACCCCGGGGACAGTTATAGCAATCAGCCCCAGCATTTT,CASNPGDSYSNQPQHF
TRBJ2-5,NA,NA,TRBV7-7,TGTGCTAGCAGCCTAGACAGTAACCAAGAGACCCAGTACTTC,CASSLDSNQETQYF
TRBJ1-1,TRBD1,NA,TRBV30,TGTGCCTGGAGTAACTGGGGCCAGGGGGCGATCGGGACTGAAGCTTTCTTT,CAWSNWGQGAIGTEAFF
TRBJ1-3,NA,NA,TRBV21-1,TGTGCCAGACCAGGGACAGGGTATTCTGGAAACACCATATATTTT,CARPGTGYSGNTIYF
TRBJ1-1,NA,NA,TRBV7-2,TGTGCCAGCAGCTTTCATCAGGGTGGGGTGAACACTGAAGCTTTCTTT,CASSFHQGGVNTEAFF
TRBJ2-7,NA,NA,TRBV19,TGTGCCAGTAGTATAGCGACGGGATACGAGCAGTACTTC,CASSIATGYEQYF
TRBJ1-1,NA,NA,TRBV7-9,TGTGCCAGCAGCTCATCGCTGAGGGCTGAAGCTTTCTTT,CASSSSLRAEAFF
TRBJ1-2,NA,NA,TRBV6-1,TGTGCCAGCAGTGAGGTCCGCAGCTCAGGCGGCTACACCTTC,CASSEVRSSGGYTF
TRBJ2-4,NA,few,TRBV4-2,TGTGCCAGCAGCCAACAATTTGGAGAGTATAAAAACATTCAGTACTTC,CASSQQFGEYKNIQYF
TRBJ1-5,NA,NA,TRBV6-5,TGTGCCAGCAGTTTAACAGTCTATCAGCCCCAGCATTTT,CASSLTVYQPQHF
TRBJ2-7,NA,NA,TRBV5-8,TGTGCCAGCAGCGCAGGGTACGAGCAGTACTTC,CASSAGYEQYF
TRBJ1-4,NA,NA,TRBV19,TGTGCCAGTAGCATGGGGCGGTATAATGAAAAACTGTTTTTT,CASSMGRYNEKLFF
TRBJ2-3,TRBD2,once,TRBV4-1,TGCGCCAGCAGCCAAGCGGGAATAGCGGGCCCAGATACGCAGTATTTT,CASSQAGIAGPDTQYF
TRBJ2-1,TRBD1,once,TRBV29-1,TGCAGCGTTGAAGGAGGGGGCGCGTCCTACAATGAGCAGTTCTTC,CSVEGGGASYNEQFF
TRBJ1-1,NA,NA,TRBV7-3,TGTGCCAGCAGCTTATCGGGGGAGTCGGCTTTCTTT,CASSLSGESAFF
TRBJ1-5,NA,few,TRBV4-1,TGCGCCAGCAGCCAAGGACTTAATCAGCCCCAGCATTTT,CASSQGLNQPQHF
TRBJ2-7,NA,NA,TRBV9,TGTGCCAGCAGCCCGACACCTGGCTCACCCGAGCAGTACTTC,CASSPTPGSPEQYF